These T cell receptor beta chains were read from a single sample in a study of blood T cells in healthy people across ages. TCRdb used MiXCR to reprocess the 5' RACE reads, holding one entry per CDR3 protein. The table records 700,000 to 850,000 distinct CDR3 sequences, 53% of them present only once. The source material was blood. The receptors stem from a man at least 80 years old in good health. The CDR3 runs from the conserved cysteine through the conserved F or W. D genes are given only for firm matches. Clone size, where shown, is once, few, many, or a class for clones that have expanded.

clone size	D gene	V gene	J gene	CDR3 protein	CDR3 DNA
few	NA	TRBV9	TRBJ2-3	CASERAVGTDTQYF	TGTGCCAGCGAGAGGGCGGTGGGCACAGATACGCAGTATTTT
NA	NA	TRBV20-1	TRBJ1-2	CSATGRDYGYTF	TGCAGTGCTACAGGTCGGGACTATGGCTACACCTTC
NA	NA	TRBV21-1	TRBJ2-5	CASSKAGNQEIQYF	TGTGCCAGCAGCAAAGCGGGCAACCAAGAGATCCAGTACTTC
few	TRBD1	TRBV6-1	TRBJ2-4	CASSDRDRVSKNIQYF	TGTGCCAGCAGTGACCGGGACAGGGTATCCAAAAACATTCAGTACTTC
NA	NA	TRBV20-1	TRBJ2-5	CSARHKNERYF	TGCAGTGCTAGACACAAAAACGAGCGGTACTTC
NA	NA	TRBV6-6	TRBJ2-5	CASKQTRPQETQYF	TGTGCCAGCAAGCAGACTAGACCTCAAGAGACCCAGTACTTC
NA	TRBD1	TRBV6-5	TRBJ2-7	CASSYGRTGNHEQYF	TGTGCCAGCAGTTACGGTCGGACAGGGAATCACGAGCAGTACTTC
NA	TRBD2	TRBV5-1	TRBJ2-1	CASSLGTSGTLSFNEQFF	TGCGCCAGCAGCTTGGGGACTAGCGGGACCCTTAGTTTCAATGAGCAGTTCTTC
NA	NA	TRBV27	TRBJ2-1	CASSADTYNEQFF	TGTGCCAGCAGTGCTGACACCTACAATGAGCAGTTCTTC
few	NA	TRBV10-3	TRBJ2-3	CAISDKESSRYAYF	TGTGCCATCAGTGATAAAGAGAGCAGTAGATACGCGTATTTT
once	NA	TRBV24-1	TRBJ2-4	CATSPGGLREQYF	TGTGCCACCAGTCCCGGGGGTCTCCGGGAGCAGTACTTC
many	NA	TRBV29-1	TRBJ2-7	CSVALQGYEQYF	TGCAGCGTTGCCCTACAGGGATACGAGCAGTACTTC
NA	NA	TRBV5-1	TRBJ2-5	CASSGPSGNKGEQYF	TGCGCCAGCAGCGGTCCCTCGGGGAATAAGGGAGAGCAGTACTTC
NA	TRBD2	TRBV2	TRBJ2-1	CAHSGDPPNEQFF	TGTGCCCATAGCGGGGACCCACCCAATGAGCAGTTCTTC
NA	TRBD2	TRBV7-2	TRBJ2-7	CASSRRHAAGGYEQYF	TGTGCCAGCAGCCGCCGTCACGCAGCGGGAGGTTACGAGCAGTACTTC
NA	NA	TRBV20-1	TRBJ2-1	CSAREFPEFERNEQFF	TGCAGTGCTAGAGAGTTCCCCGAGTTTGAGAGGAATGAGCAGTTCTTC
NA	NA	TRBV2	TRBJ2-3	CASSDPGDTQYF	TGTGCCAGCAGTGACCCCGGAGATACGCAGTATTTT
few	NA	TRBV27	TRBJ2-7	CASRVKAQGLPIYEQYF	TGTGCCAGCAGAGTAAAGGCCCAAGGGCTACCAATTTACGAGCAGTACTTC
NA	TRBD1	TRBV12-3/TRBV12-4	TRBJ1-5	CASSPHRGQSQPQHF	TGTGCCAGCAGTCCCCACAGGGGACAAAGTCAGCCCCAGCATTTT
few	NA	TRBV2	TRBJ2-6	CASLRNTISGANVLTF	TGTGCCAGCCTTCGCAACACAATCTCTGGGGCCAACGTCCTGACTTTC
NA	TRBD2	TRBV7-8	TRBJ2-7	CASGSGGSYEQYF	TGTGCCAGCGGTAGCGGGGGCTCCTACGAGCAGTACTTC
NA	TRBD2	TRBV20-1	TRBJ2-5	CSARLAGVRGEQYF	TGCAGTGCTAGACTAGCGGGTGTTAGAGGTGAGCAGTACTTC
NA	NA	TRBV5-1	TRBJ1-2	CASSLGRAHGSGYTF	TGCGCCAGCAGCTTGGGCAGGGCCCACGGGAGTGGCTACACCTTC
NA	NA	TRBV9	TRBJ2-6	CASRAGVGANVLTF	TGTGCCAGCAGAGCAGGGGTTGGGGCCAACGTCCTGACTTTC
NA	NA	TRBV20-1	TRBJ2-3	CSARDPNPATDTQYF	TGCAGTGCTAGAGATCCCAACCCCGCGACAGATACGCAGTATTTT
few	TRBD2	TRBV15	TRBJ2-6	CATSRDLAGANVLTF	TGTGCCACCAGCAGAGATTTAGCGGGAGCCAACGTCCTGACTTTC
few	NA	TRBV4-1	TRBJ2-7	CASSQWRLASSSYEQYF	TGCGCCAGCAGCCAATGGAGGCTAGCGTCCAGCTCCTACGAGCAGTACTTC
NA	NA	TRBV20-1	TRBJ2-1	CSARDGLTLFF	TGCAGTGCTAGAGATGGGCTTACACTGTTCTTC
NA	NA	TRBV29-1	TRBJ1-4	CSVVSQGTTNEKLFF	TGCAGCGTTGTATCACAGGGAACAACTAATGAAAAACTGTTTTTT
NA	TRBD2	TRBV20-1	TRBJ2-7	CSASRGTSGGEQYF	TGCAGTGCTAGTCGTGGGACCTCGGGGGGCGAGCAGTACTTC
NA	NA	TRBV28	TRBJ2-7	CASSRVFRLGVHYEQYF	TGTGCCAGCAGTCGGGTTTTCAGGCTGGGGGTCCACTACGAGCAGTACTTC
few	NA	TRBV29-1	TRBJ2-3	CSVDVWLDSNGPGAYF	TGCAGCGTTGATGTTTGGCTGGACAGTAACGGACCTGGAGCGTATTTT
NA	NA	TRBV7-8	TRBJ2-7	CASAGYEQYF	TGTGCCAGCGCCGGCTACGAGCAGTACTTC